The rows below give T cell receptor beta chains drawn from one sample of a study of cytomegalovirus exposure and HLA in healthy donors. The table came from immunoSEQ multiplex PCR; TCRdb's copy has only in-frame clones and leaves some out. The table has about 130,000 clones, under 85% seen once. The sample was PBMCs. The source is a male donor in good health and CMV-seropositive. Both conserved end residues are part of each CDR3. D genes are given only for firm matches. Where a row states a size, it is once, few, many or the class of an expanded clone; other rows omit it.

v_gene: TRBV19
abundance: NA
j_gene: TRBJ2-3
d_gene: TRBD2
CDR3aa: CATNTLAGDTDTQYF
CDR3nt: TGTGCCACCAATACCCTAGCGGGGGACACAGATACGCAGTATTTT

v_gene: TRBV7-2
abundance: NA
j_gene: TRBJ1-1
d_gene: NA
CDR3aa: CASSLAVSTEAFF
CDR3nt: TGTGCCAGCAGCTTGGCGGTATCCACTGAAGCTTTCTTT

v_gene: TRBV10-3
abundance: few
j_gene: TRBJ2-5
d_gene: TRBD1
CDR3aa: CASGTGAQETQYF
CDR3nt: TGTGCCAGCGGGACAGGTGCCCAAGAGACCCAGTACTTC

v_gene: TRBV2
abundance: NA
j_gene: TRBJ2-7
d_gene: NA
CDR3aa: CASGATYEQYF
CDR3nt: TGTGCCAGCGGAGCTACCTACGAGCAGTACTTC

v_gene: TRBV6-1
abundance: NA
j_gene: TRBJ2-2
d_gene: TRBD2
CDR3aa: CASSAEPKRGRTGELFF
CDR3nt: TGTGCCAGCAGTGCAGAGCCTAAGCGGGGGCGCACCGGGGAGCTGTTTTTT

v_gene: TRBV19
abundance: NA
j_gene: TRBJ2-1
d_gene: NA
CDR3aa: CASRRKNEQFF
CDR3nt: TGTGCCAGTAGGAGGAAGAATGAGCAGTTCTTC

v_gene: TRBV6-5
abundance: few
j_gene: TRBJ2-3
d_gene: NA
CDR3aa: CASSYLTADTQYF
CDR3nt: TGTGCCAGCAGTTACTTGACAGCAGATACGCAGTATTTT

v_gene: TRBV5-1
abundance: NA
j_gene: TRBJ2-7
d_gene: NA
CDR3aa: CASSLAPGGLYEQYF
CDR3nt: TGCGCCAGCAGCTTGGCTCCGGGGGGCCTGTACGAGCAGTACTTC

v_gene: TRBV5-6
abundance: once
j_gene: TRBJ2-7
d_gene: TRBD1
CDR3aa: CASSWTTGQLTYEQYF
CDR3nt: TGTGCCAGCAGCTGGACGACGGGACAGTTAACCTACGAGCAGTACTTC

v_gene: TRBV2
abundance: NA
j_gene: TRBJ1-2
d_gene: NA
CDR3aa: CASSVSEQEPTNYGYTF
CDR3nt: TGTGCCAGCAGTGTATCAGAACAGGAGCCAACTAACTATGGCTACACCTTC

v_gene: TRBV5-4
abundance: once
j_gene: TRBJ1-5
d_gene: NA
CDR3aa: CASSPLHRDDQPQHF
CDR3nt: TGTGCCAGCAGCCCTCTCCACAGGGACGACCAGCCCCAGCATTTT

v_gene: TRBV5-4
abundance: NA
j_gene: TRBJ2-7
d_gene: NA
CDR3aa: CASSSPRGEQYF
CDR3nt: TGTGCCAGCAGCTCCCCGCGGGGCGAGCAGTACTTC

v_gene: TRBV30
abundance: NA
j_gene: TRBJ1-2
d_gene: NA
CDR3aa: CAWRKLTGGYTF
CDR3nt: TGTGCCTGGAGAAAACTAACTGGGGGCTACACCTTC

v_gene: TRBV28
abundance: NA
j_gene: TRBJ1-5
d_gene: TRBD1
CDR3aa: CASSLGDRVQQPQHF
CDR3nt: TGTGCCAGCAGTTTGGGAGACAGGGTCCAACAGCCCCAGCATTTT

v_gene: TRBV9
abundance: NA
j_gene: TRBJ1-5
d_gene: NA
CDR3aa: CASSVGGPNQPQHF
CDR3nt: TGTGCCAGCAGCGTAGGTGGGCCGAATCAGCCCCAGCATTTT

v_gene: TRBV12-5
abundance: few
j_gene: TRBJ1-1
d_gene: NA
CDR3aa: CASGLFGQMNTEAFF
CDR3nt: TGTGCTAGTGGTTTGTTTGGACAGATGAACACTGAAGCTTTCTTT

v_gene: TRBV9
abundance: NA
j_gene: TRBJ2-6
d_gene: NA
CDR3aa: CASSVGPGVSGANGLTF
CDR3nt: TGTGCCAGCAGCGTAGGGCCGGGGGTCTCTGGGGCCAACGGCCTGACTTTC

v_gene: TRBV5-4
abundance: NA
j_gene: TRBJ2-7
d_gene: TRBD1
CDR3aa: CASSSDRVDEQYF
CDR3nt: TGTGCCAGCAGCTCGGACAGGGTAGACGAGCAGTACTTC

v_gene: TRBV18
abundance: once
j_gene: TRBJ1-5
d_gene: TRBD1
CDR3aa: CASSPLPGQGAKNQPQHF
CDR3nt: TGTGCCAGCTCACCACTTCCGGGACAGGGGGCGAAAAATCAGCCCCAGCATTTT

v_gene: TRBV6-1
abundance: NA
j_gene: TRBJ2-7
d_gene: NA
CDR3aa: CASSPGPGWSYEQYF
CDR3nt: TGTGCCAGCTCCCCAGGCCCAGGGTGGTCGTACGAGCAGTACTTC